Following are 30 T cell receptor beta chains from one sample sequenced in a study of blood T cells in healthy people across ages. Primers used in a second PCR of about 7 to 12 cycles were a sample-barcoded 5' primer and a J-beta primer mix. TCRdb reprocessed the 5' RACE reads with MiXCR, giving one entry per CDR3 protein. Here the sample spans 1.4 million or so distinct CDR3 sequences, roughly 43% being singletons. The sequenced material came from blood. The receptors come from a woman aged 18-30 years in good health.

This clonotype was detected a few times. The chain couples TRBV7-2 to TRBJ1-5; 7 nucleotides agree with TRBD1. The CDR3 is 17 amino acids. The V gene's germline CDR1 is SGHTA and CDR2 FQGNSA. With 5 bases clipped from V and 3 bases from J, the junction kept 13 bases outside the gene matches. DNA for the CDR3: TGTGCCAGCAGCCTAACAGGGGTTACAGGGCCCAATCAGCCCCAGCATTTT. Residues: CASSLTGVTGPNQPQHF.

This clonotype was picked up a small number of times. The gene calls are TRBV7-9 and TRBJ2-7; possible D gene TRBD1, 6 bases. Per the germline V gene, CDR1 is SEHNR and CDR2 is FQNEAQ (reference sequence). Trimming removed 5 bases at V and 4 bases at J, with 18 bases between. The CDR3 sequence is 15 residues long. The CDR3 DNA reads as TGTGCCAGCAGCGACCGTCTCGGGACAACTTACGAGCAGTACTTC. As protein: CASSDRLGTTYEQYF.

This clonotype has a single count. This sequence joins TRBV6-2 or TRBV6-3 and TRBJ2-6, with no clear D. This CDR3 comprises 14 residues. Trimming left V 9 bases short and J 0 bases short, with 9 bases between. Looked up from germline, CDR1 is MNHEY and CDR2 is SVGEGT. The CDR3 coding sequence is TGTGCCAGTACCCAGGACTCTGGGGCCAACGTCCTGACTTTC. Amino acids: CASTQDSGANVLTF.

This clonotype has more than one count but fewer than ten. The chain employs TRBV7-9 and TRBJ1-1; 8 bases are a match to TRBD1. Germline CDR1 is SEHNR and CDR2 is FQNEAQ (reference sequence). Losses at the gene ends were 5 bases for V and 6 bases for J; bases not matched to a gene: 5. CDR3 length: 13 amino acids. Here the CDR3 DNA reads TGTGCCAGCAGCAACGACAGGGGAGCTGAAGCTTTCTTT. As protein: CASSNDRGAEAFF.

This clonotype appeared a few times. The rearrangement links TRBV4-3 to TRBJ1-4; 8 positions agree with TRBD1. Germline V gene lookup returns CDR1 LGHNA and CDR2 YSLEER. After removal of 5 bases from V and 5 bases from J, the junction contained 7 bases not matched to a gene. CDR3 length: 15 residues. The CDR3 DNA reads as TGCGCCAGCAGCGCGGATCAGGGGGCCAATGAAAAACTGTTTTTT. This sequence encodes CASSADQGANEKLFF.

The genes are TRBV6-5 and TRBJ1-2, with 9 bases identical to TRBD1. The CDR3 sequence is 14 residues long. Germline assignment: CDR1 MNHEY and CDR2 SVGAGI. After removal of 7 bases from V and 6 bases from J, the junction contained 9 bases not matched to a gene. DNA for the CDR3: TGTGCCAGCACCCGGGACAGGGCAATTCATGGCTACACCTTC. This translates into CASTRDRAIHGYTF.

This clonotype occurred once. The V and J genes are TRBV4-1 and TRBJ1-2; unclear D gene. Germline values: CDR1 MGHRA, CDR2 YSYEKL. CDR3 length: 15 amino acids. V lost 0 bases and J lost 6, with 14 bases in between. CDR3 amino acids: CASSQDRRRANGYTF. The CDR3 DNA sequence: TGCGCCAGCAGCCAAGATAGGAGGAGGGCGAATGGCTACACCTTC.

V gene TRBV5-1 combines with J gene TRBJ2-4; possibly TRBD1 for D (6 bases). There are 15 residues in the CDR3. V was clipped by 2 bases and J by 6 bases, with 15 bases between them. Germline V lookup: CDR1 SGHRS, CDR2 YFSETQ. CDR3 residues: CASSLTDGRGNIQYF. In nucleotides, the CDR3 is TGCGCCAGCAGCTTAACCGACGGCAGGGGAAACATTCAGTACTTC. The whole variable domain, filled in from reference TRBV5-1 and TRBJ2-4, reads KAGVTQTPRYLIKTRGQQVTLSCSPISGHRSVSWYQQTPGQGLQFLFEYFSETQRNKGNFPGRFSGRQFSNSRSEMNVSTLELGDSALYLCASSLTDGRGNIQYFGAGTRLSVL.

The chain combines TRBV30 with TRBJ2-4; maybe TRBD1 (5 bases). The germline gives CDR1 GTSNPN, CDR2 SVGIG (reference sequence). This CDR3 region has 16 residues. With 0 bases removed from V and 0 bases from J, the gap between germline ends came to 12 bases. For the CDR3, the DNA is TGTGCCTGGAGTGTAACAGGCAGCCTAGCCAAAAACATTCAGTACTTC. Translated, it gives CAWSVTGSLAKNIQYF.

This clonotype was detected a few times. This chain joins TRBV7-2 and TRBJ2-5, with 9 positions matching TRBD1. Germline V gene sequence: CDR1 SGHTA, CDR2 FQGNSA. The CDR3 covers 15 residues. V lost 1 base and J lost 11; bases outside the gene matches: 11. This chain's CDR3 is CASSLDHRGLGEQYF. CDR3 DNA sequence: TGTGCCAGCAGCTTAGACCACAGGGGGCTAGGGGAGCAGTACTTC.

This chain uses TRBV9 with TRBJ2-3, with 8 nucleotides matching TRBD1. The CDR3 is 14 residues long. Germline V gene data show CDR1 as SGDLS and CDR2 as YYNGEE. V dropped 2 bases and J dropped 4; count of bases not matched to a gene: 3. CDR3: CASSVLQGADTQYF. In nucleotides, the CDR3 is TGTGCCAGCAGCGTCCTACAGGGGGCAGATACGCAGTATTTT.

The chain joins TRBV20-1 to TRBJ2-1; 8 nucleotides line up with TRBD2. This CDR3 is built from 14 residues. In germline, CDR1 is DFQATT, CDR2 SNEGSKA (reference sequence). Trimming removed 2 bases from V and 3 bases from J; junction bases left unmatched: 3. Written as DNA, the CDR3 is TGCAGTGCTAGACTAGCGGGTTTCTACAATGAGCAGTTCTTC. Residues: CSARLAGFYNEQFF.

This clonotype came up a few times. V is TRBV6-2 or TRBV6-3 and J is TRBJ2-1; 9 nucleotides align to TRBD1. The CDR3 has 16 residues. V dropped 6 bases and J dropped 9; count of bases not matched to a gene: 15. From germline, CDR1 is MNHEY and CDR2 SVGEGT. CDR3 sequence reads: CASRKPTGTGFIEQFF. DNA of the CDR3: TGTGCCAGCAGGAAACCGACCGGGACAGGGTTTATTGAGCAGTTCTTC.

This clonotype was counted between two and nine times. This chain connects TRBV4-1 to TRBJ2-1; the match to TRBD2 covers 14 bases. This CDR3 is built from 16 residues. Losses at the gene ends were 3 bases for V and 9 bases for J; bases not matched to a gene: 7. CDR1 and CDR2 (germline): MGHRA, YSYEKL. CDR3 amino acids: CASSQEPGLAGVEQFF. CDR3 nucleotide sequence: TGCGCCAGCAGCCAGGAACCGGGACTAGCGGGGGTTGAGCAGTTCTTC.

This chain joins TRBV7-2 and TRBJ2-5; 7 nucleotides align to TRBD1. This CDR3 comprises 16 residues. The J segment lost 5 bases and the V segment lost 4 bases, leaving 13 bases of the junction unmatched. Germline assignment: CDR1 SGHTA and CDR2 FQGNSA. The CDR3 loop reads CASSSTTGFVWETQYF. As DNA, the CDR3 is TGTGCCAGCAGCTCCACGACAGGGTTTGTATGGGAGACCCAGTACTTC.

The chain is built from TRBV20-1 and TRBJ1-2; 7 bases agree with TRBD1. The CDR3 consists of 13 residues. Trimming removed 2 bases from V and 4 bases from J; junction bases left unmatched: 4. Germline V gives CDR1 DFQATT, CDR2 SNEGSKA (reference sequence). The CDR3 loop reads CSARTGTAYGYTF. The CDR3 bases are TGCAGTGCTAGAACAGGGACAGCCTATGGCTACACCTTC.

There are many counts of this clonotype. The chain joins TRBV7-9 to TRBJ1-5, with 7 bases lining up with TRBD1. The CDR3 is 14 amino acids. V shed 3 bases, J shed 4 bases, and the junction held 3 bases outside the gene matches. Germline V gene data show CDR1 as SEHNR and CDR2 as FQNEAQ (reference sequence). The CDR3, as DNA: TGTGCCAGCAGCTTGGAACAGGGGAATCAGCCCCAGCATTTT. It specifies CASSLEQGNQPQHF.

V and J are TRBV15 and TRBJ2-3; 8 bases agree with TRBD2. With V trimmed by 6 bases and J by 10 bases, 3 bases remained unmatched. CDR3 length: 11 residues. The germline CDR1 and CDR2 sequences are LNHNV and YYDKDF (reference sequence). The CDR3 region has the DNA TGTGCCACCAGTCAAGCGGGAGCGCAGTATTTT. Protein: CATSQAGAQYF.

As concerns this clonotype: This may come from a read error, since a much larger clone is one base off. The chain carries TRBV5-1 and TRBJ2-1, with TRBD2 matching 8 bases. The DNA end is a closer match to TRBJ2-7, so the J assignment may be wrong. This CDR3 contains 14 residues. The germline gives CDR1 SGHRS, CDR2 YFSETQ. CDR3 residues: CASREGERYNEQYF. In DNA form, the CDR3 reads TGCGCCAGCCGGGAGGGAGAACGCTACAATGAGCAGTACTTC.

In this sample, this clonotype turned up a few times. This CDR3 is CASSLERGAPRYNEQFF. CDR3 nucleotides: TGTGCCAGCAGCTTAGAGCGTGGGGCGCCCCGCTACAATGAGCAGTTCTTC. The chain employs TRBV7-9 and TRBJ2-1; a possible D gene is TRBD1 (5 bases). Between the trimmed V and J ends, which lost 1 base and 3 bases, there was a span of 16 bases. The CDR3 length is 17 residues. Germline values: CDR1 SEHNR, CDR2 FQNEAQ (reference sequence). The complete variable domain, with remaining parts taken from reference TRBV7-9 and TRBJ2-1, reads DTGVSQNPRHKITKRGQNVTFRCDPISEHNRLYWYRQTLGQGPEFLTYFQNEAQLEKSRLLSDRFSAERPKGSFSTLEIQRTEQGDSAMYLCASSLERGAPRYNEQFFGPGTRLTVL.

This clonotype has just a few counts. V gene TRBV29-1 combines with J gene TRBJ1-1; possible D gene TRBD1, 6 bases. The CDR3 has 13 residues. Germline-derived CDR1 and CDR2 are SQVTM and ANQGSEA. The V gene lost 4 bases and the J gene lost 4 bases, with 13 bases spanning the gap. CDR3 nucleotides: TGCAGCGTTGGGGGACGAGGGGGCACTGAAGCTTTCTTT. It is translated as CSVGGRGGTEAFF.

This clonotype was recorded a few times. The chain recombines TRBV7-2 with TRBJ2-1; D is tentatively TRBD1 or TRBD2 (5 bases each). With 5 bases removed from V and 5 bases from J, the gap between germline ends came to 13 bases. CDR3 length: 14 amino acids. Germline V gene data show CDR1 as SGHTA and CDR2 as FQGNSA. CDR3 coding DNA: TGTGCCAGCAGCCTAAAGGGACGCCACAATGAGCAGTTCTTC. Amino acid sequence: CASSLKGRHNEQFF.

This sequence joins TRBV28 and TRBJ1-4; D is ambiguous. Trimming stripped 1 base from V and 3 bases from J, with 12 bases between. Germline values: CDR1 MDHEN, CDR2 SYDVKM. The CDR3 spans 16 residues. The CDR3 here is CASSLFLGGANEKLFF. The DNA of the CDR3 is TGTGCCAGCAGTTTATTCCTGGGAGGAGCTAATGAAAAACTGTTTTTT.

This clonotype was recorded a few times. The chain couples TRBV10-3 to TRBJ2-3; TRBD2 matches 8 bases. This CDR3 has 15 residues. Trimming took 0 bases from V and 4 from J; bases not matched to a gene: 3. Germline CDR1 and CDR2: ENHRY and SYGVKD. CDR3 in DNA: TGTGCCATCAGTGAGTCAGGAGCGGGGGCAGATACGCAGTATTTT. It translates to CAISESGAGADTQYF.

V and J are TRBV20-1 and TRBJ2-5; D is perhaps TRBD2 (6 bases). The germline CDR1 and CDR2 sequences are DFQATT and SNEGSKA (reference sequence). This CDR3 spans 11 amino acids. V shed 7 bases and J shed 11 bases, with 17 bases lying between them. CDR3 nucleotide sequence: TGCAGTGGGTGGCGCGGGGCGGGGCAGTACTTC. This encodes CSGWRGAGQYF.

The table lists this clonotype with many counts. The rearrangement uses TRBV4-1 and TRBJ2-3; D unresolved. Germline V gives CDR1 MGHRA, CDR2 YSYEKL. V lost 2 bases and J lost 3, with 6 bases in between. This CDR3 is 13 amino acids long. The CDR3 bases are TGCGCCAGCAGCCAAACGAGTACAGATACGCAGTATTTT. As protein: CASSQTSTDTQYF.

This clonotype was counted only a few times. CDR3 sequence reads: CAGGALNIQYF. In nucleotides, the CDR3 is TGTGCCGGAGGGGCCTTAAACATTCAGTACTTC. The chain recombines TRBV28 with TRBJ2-4; maybe TRBD2 (6 bases). Per the germline V gene, CDR1 is MDHEN and CDR2 is SYDVKM. The CDR3 contains 11 residues. The ends were cut back, 11 bases at V and 6 bases at J, with 11 bases in the middle.

A few counts support this clonotype. The chain links TRBV6-2 or TRBV6-3 to TRBJ2-1, with a tentative D call TRBD2 (5 bases). V dropped 8 bases and J dropped 6 bases, with 17 bases sitting between them. The CDR3 loop spans 14 amino acids. Germline lookup yields CDR1 MNHEY and CDR2 SVGEGT. CDR3 region: CASQEGAVGNEQFF. The CDR3 coding sequence is TGTGCCAGCCAAGAAGGAGCGGTGGGCAATGAGCAGTTCTTC.

This clonotype was seen only a few times. The chain uses TRBV7-2 and TRBJ2-1; D remains ambiguous. The CDR3 loop spans 16 amino acids. Germline assignment: CDR1 SGHTA and CDR2 FQGNSA. The germline V and J ends were trimmed by 5 bases and 7 bases, with 21 bases remaining between them. CDR3 bases: TGTGCCAGCAGCCTGGTCCCTTATCCCTCCCCTAATGAGCAGTTCTTC. Protein product: CASSLVPYPSPNEQFF.

This clonotype was recorded a few times. The gene calls are TRBV7-9 and TRBJ2-3; 7 nucleotides align to TRBD2. This CDR3 contains 16 residues. Looked up from germline, CDR1 is SEHNR and CDR2 is FQNEAQ (reference sequence). The V segment lost 5 bases and the J segment 4 bases; nucleotides outside the gene matches: 12. DNA of the CDR3: TGTGCCAGCAGCCCCTTCAACGTAGCGGGCTCAGATACGCAGTATTTT. Encoded protein: CASSPFNVAGSDTQYF.